This T cell receptor (beta chain) was sequenced in a study of OX40 agonist ivuxolimab in advanced cancers. About the research overall: Patients receiving dose escalation had hepatocellular carcinoma, melanoma, renal cell or head and neck cancer.

Blood draws occurred at baseline, cycle 4 day 1, and cycle 7 day 1. Broader study findings: Partial responders at 0.1-3.0 mg/kg had among the lowest clonal expansion. The CD4+ and CD8+ T cells in the blood had expanded clonally by week 6 at 0.1 to 3.0 mg/kg.

CDR1 is LNHDA and CDR2 is SQIVND in the germline V gene (reference sequence). CDR3 length: 14 residues. V was clipped by 1 base and J by 5 bases, with 11 bases between them. TCRdb's table, derived via immunoSEQ multiplex PCR, lists solely in-frame clones and lacks some. Among more than 70,000 clones, approximately 94% were seen once, and the ten largest hold around an eighth. In the case of this clone: What it recognizes is unknown.

The origin of this receptor is an adult with an advanced solid tumor such as melanoma, head and neck, liver or kidney cancer. The sample consisted of CD4+ or CD8+ T cells sorted from blood, taken in a trial of the OX40 agonist ivuxolimab. This chain uses TRBV19 with TRBJ2-5; D possibly corresponds to TRBD1 (5 bases). CDR3 coding DNA: TGTGCCAGTAGTATAGGGCTAGGGGTGGAGACCCAGTACTTC. It is translated as CASSIGLGVETQYF.